This T cell receptor (beta chain) emerged from a study of T cell changes during pregnancy in multiple sclerosis. This clone was detected only once. Only in-frame clones appear in the TCRdb table, and some are missing; sequencing was by immunoSEQ multiplex PCR. This repertoire shows under 50,000 clones, around 93% found once; its top ten account for around a quarter. Trimming left V 1 base short and J 2 bases short, with 7 bases between. Germline CDR1 SNHLY, CDR2 FYNNEI. The CDR3 runs 14 residues. The material sequenced was CD8+ T cells from peripheral blood mononuclear cells, taken before pregnancy. The sequence came from a female donor with multiple sclerosis, enrolled in a pregnancy study. The chain recombines TRBV2 with TRBJ2-3, with D uncertain. CDR3 region: CASSEGGPTDTQYF. For the CDR3, the DNA is TGTGCCAGCAGTGAAGGAGGCCCCACAGATACGCAGTATTTT.